Following are 25 T cell receptor beta chains from one sample sequenced in a study of T cells in Graves' hyperthyroidism and ophthalmopathy. TCR beta CDR3 sequences were amplified from RNA transcripts. The study used the HTBI primer set for a first-round RT-PCR of the TCR CDR3. One entry per CDR3 protein results from TCRdb running MiXCR on the multiplex PCR reads. The sample has under 250,000 distinct CDR3 sequences; approximately 23% are singletons. The sequenced material came from blood. These receptors were obtained from a woman between 40 and 50 years old with Graves' ophthalmopathy.

This clonotype has ten or more counts. The chain links TRBV20-1 to TRBJ2-6, with D possibly being TRBD1 or TRBD2 (6 bases each). V gave up 8 bases and J gave up 0 bases, with 20 bases separating them. Per germline, CDR1 DFQATT and CDR2 SNEGSKA (reference sequence). The CDR3 covers 17 residues. The CDR3 region is CSTIRRGAYSGANVLTF. In nucleotides, the CDR3 is TGCAGTACGATCCGTAGGGGGGCTTACTCTGGGGCCAACGTCCTGACTTTC.

This clonotype was counted many times. The CDR3 DNA is TGTGCCTGGAGTAAAATACTCGGACCCTACGAGCAGTACTTC. Translated: CAWSKILGPYEQYF. The V and J genes are TRBV30 and TRBJ2-7; unclear D gene. CDR3 length: 14 amino acids. CDR1 and CDR2 (germline): GTSNPN, SVGIG (reference sequence). V was trimmed by 2 bases and J by 2 bases, leaving 13 bases between them. The whole variable domain, remainder taken from reference TRBV30 and TRBJ2-7, is SQTIHQWPATLVQPVGSPLSLECTVEGTSNPNLYWYRQAAGRGLQLLFYSVGIGQISSEVPQNLSASRPQDRQFILSSKKLLLSDSGFYLCAWSKILGPYEQYFGPGTRLTVT.

This clonotype came up many times. The J gene is TRBJ2-2, the V gene TRBV28; D perhaps matches TRBD2 (6 bases). The germline gives CDR1 MDHEN, CDR2 SYDVKM. Trimming removed 2 bases from V and 1 base from J, with 11 bases in between. The CDR3 is made up of 16 amino acids. The CDR3 coding sequence is TGTGCCAGCAGTTTAGGGGGAGCGGGGAACACCGGGGAGCTGTTTTTT. It codes for CASSLGGAGNTGELFF.

This clonotype has at least ten counts. The chain's CDR3 is CASRLNSQETQYF. The CDR3 nucleotides are TGTGCCAGCAGACTAAACAGCCAAGAGACCCAGTACTTC. The J gene is TRBJ2-5, the V gene TRBV19; perhaps TRBD2 as D (5 bases). The CDR3 totals 13 residues. V was clipped by 9 bases and J by 1 base, with 12 bases between them. CDR1 and CDR2 (germline): LNHDA, SQIVND (reference sequence).

There are many counts of this clonotype. This sequence joins TRBV6-1 and TRBJ2-2; D unresolved. The ends were cut back, 4 bases at V and 4 bases at J, with 10 bases in the middle. The CDR3 loop spans 14 amino acids. In germline, CDR1 is MNHNS, CDR2 SASEGT. For the CDR3, the DNA is TGTGCCAGCAGTGGAGGACCTATCACCGGGGAGCTGTTTTTT. It codes for CASSGGPITGELFF.

This clonotype was recorded at least ten times. A read error is possible here, since a much larger clone lies one base away. The chain uses TRBV7-9 and TRBJ2-7; maybe TRBD2 (6 bases). Germline-derived CDR1 and CDR2 are SEHNR and FQNEAQ (reference sequence). With 5 bases removed from V and 0 bases from J, the gap between germline ends came to 11 bases. This CDR3 has 14 residues. The CDR3 is CASSGDWSSYEQYF. Written as DNA, the CDR3 is TGTGCCAGCAGCGGGGACTGGAGCTCCTACGAGCAGTACTTC.

This clonotype was seen at least ten times. This rearrangement joins TRBV14 to TRBJ2-5; 7 bases map to TRBD2. CDR1 and CDR2 (germline): SGHDN, FVKESK. After removal of 1 base from V and 5 bases from J, the junction contained 4 bases not matched to a gene. There are 14 residues in the CDR3. Written as DNA, the CDR3 is TGTGCCAGCAGCCAAGCGGGAGGCCATGAGACCCAGTACTTC. Its translation: CASSQAGGHETQYF.

The CDR3 here is CSYRDRDSYEQYF. The CDR3, as DNA: TGCAGCTACCGGGACAGGGACTCCTACGAGCAGTACTTC. The chain combines TRBV29-1 with TRBJ2-7, with 9 nucleotides matching TRBD1. J gave up 0 bases and V 8 bases, and 5 bases lay outside the gene matches. CDR1 is SQVTM and CDR2 is ANQGSEA in the germline V gene. The CDR3 runs 13 residues.

This clonotype showed up many times. The DNA for the CDR3 is TGTGCCAGCAAAGGGACAGCTGATAACTATGGCTACACCTTC. It specifies CASKGTADNYGYTF. The chain recombines TRBV6-4 with TRBJ1-2, with 7 bases identical to TRBD1. V dropped 7 bases and J dropped 1; count of bases not matched to a gene: 6. The germline V gene has CDR1 MRHNA and CDR2 SNTAGT. The CDR3 is made up of 14 amino acids.

This clonotype was found many times. The rearrangement uses TRBV28 and TRBJ1-2; TRBD1 matches at 7 bases. The CDR3 has 14 amino acids. V lost 5 bases, J lost 8 bases, and 11 bases stayed unmatched. CDR1 and CDR2 from the germline V gene are MDHEN and SYDVKM. The CDR3 region has the DNA TGTGCCAGCAGTCCAAACTTCAGGGGGTCGGGCTACACCTTC. This sequence encodes CASSPNFRGSGYTF.

This chain joins TRBV7-3 and TRBJ2-7, with D possibly being TRBD1 (7 bases). Looked up from germline, CDR1 is SGHTA and CDR2 is FQGTGA. With 0 bases removed from V and 6 bases from J, the gap between germline ends came to 9 bases. CDR3 size: 13 residues. In DNA, the CDR3 is TGTGCCAGCAGCTTAACGCAGGGGGGCGAGCAGTACTTC. It is translated as CASSLTQGGEQYF.

This clonotype occurred many times. The V call is TRBV28, the J call TRBJ2-5; 7 nucleotides match TRBD2. This CDR3 region has 14 residues. Per germline, CDR1 MDHEN and CDR2 SYDVKM. V lost 1 base and J lost 3; bases outside the gene matches: 2. The chain's CDR3 is CASSLSLAEETQYF. For the CDR3, the DNA is TGTGCCAGCAGTTTATCCCTAGCGGAAGAGACCCAGTACTTC.

This clonotype was counted many times. The rearrangement links TRBV19 to TRBJ1-5; no definite D call. The ends were cut back, 7 bases at V and 5 bases at J, with 18 bases in the middle. Germline V gene data show CDR1 as LNHDA and CDR2 as SQIVND (reference sequence). The CDR3 is 15 amino acids. CDR3 region: CASTPSQFGDQPQHF. The DNA for the CDR3 is TGTGCCAGTACCCCGTCACAGTTTGGGGATCAGCCCCAGCATTTT.

This clonotype was counted at least ten times. CDR3 coding DNA: TGTGCCAGCATCCCCGTGACCCGGGACAAGTACTTC. This translates into CASIPVTRDKYF. The chain combines TRBV6-2 or TRBV6-3 with TRBJ2-4, with D possibly being TRBD1 (6 bases). From germline, CDR1 is MNHEY and CDR2 SVGEGT. V lost 7 bases to trimming and J lost 14 bases, with 18 bases between them. The length of the CDR3 is 12 residues.

A word on this clonotype: Given the absence of the conserved phenylalanine or tryptophan at the CDR3 end, a read error is likely. The chain carries TRBV7-2 and TRBJ1-1; D unresolved. The germline V gene has CDR1 SGHTA and CDR2 FQGNSA. Trimming removed 1 base at V and 4 bases at J, with 7 bases between. The CDR3 loop spans 13 amino acids. As DNA, the CDR3 is TGTACCAGCAGCTTAGGTGTTGGCACTGAAGCTTTCCTT. It yields the protein CTSSLGVGTEAFL.

The sample holds many counts of this clonotype. The chain couples TRBV5-6 to TRBJ2-7; D remains ambiguous. From germline, CDR1 is SGHDT and CDR2 YYEEEE. CDR3 length: 13 residues. V lost 3 bases, J lost 3 bases, and 10 bases lay in between. The CDR3 region is CASSYAGLYEQYF. The CDR3 DNA follows: TGTGCCAGCAGCTATGCCGGGCTCTACGAGCAGTACTTC.

The table lists this clonotype with many counts. This sequence joins TRBV30 and TRBJ1-2; D perhaps matches TRBD1 (6 bases). CDR1 is GTSNPN and CDR2 is SVGIG in the germline V gene (reference sequence). The germline V and J ends were trimmed by 0 bases and 4 bases, with 18 bases remaining between them. The length of the CDR3 is 16 residues. CDR3 protein: CAWSVQYRAVAYGYTF. DNA of the CDR3: TGTGCCTGGAGTGTTCAGTACAGGGCGGTCGCCTATGGCTACACCTTC.

The chain is built from TRBV7-2 and TRBJ1-5; TRBD1 might be the D (6 bases). Germline CDR1 is SGHTA and CDR2 is FQGNSA. Trimming took 5 bases from V and 5 from J, leaving 16 bases between them. The CDR3 totals 15 residues. This CDR3 is CASSTDTGYYQPQHF. The CDR3 coding sequence is TGTGCCAGCAGCACCGACACAGGGTATTATCAGCCCCAGCATTTT.

This clonotype turned up a few times. The chain employs TRBV20-1 and TRBJ2-7; D may correspond to TRBD1 or TRBD2 (5 bases each). CDR1 is DFQATT and CDR2 is SNEGSKA in the germline V gene (reference sequence). The CDR3 contains 14 residues. The germline V and J ends were trimmed by 3 bases and 1 base, with 13 bases remaining between them. Here the CDR3 reads CSASILGDSYEQYF. The CDR3 nucleotides read TGCAGTGCTAGTATCCTGGGGGATTCCTACGAGCAGTACTTC.

The chain links TRBV6-1 to TRBJ1-1; D unresolved. V shed 0 bases and J shed 10 bases, with 6 bases lying between them. From germline, CDR1 is MNHNS and CDR2 SASEGT. The CDR3 extends over 11 amino acids. The CDR3: CASSEAAPAFF. CDR3 nucleotide sequence: TGTGCCAGCAGTGAAGCGGCTCCAGCTTTCTTT.

In this sample, this clonotype turned up many times. The chain carries TRBV11-3 and TRBJ1-1; no definite D call. Looked up from germline, CDR1 is SGHNT and CDR2 is YENEEA. The CDR3 contains 14 residues. V lost 0 bases to trimming and J lost 1 base, with 6 bases between them. This CDR3 is CASSLEGPNTEAFF. CDR3 in DNA: TGTGCCAGCAGCTTAGAAGGACCGAACACTGAAGCTTTCTTT.

In its sample, this clonotype was seen many times. V and J are TRBV6-5 and TRBJ2-5, with 8 positions matching TRBD2. With 6 bases clipped from V and 5 bases from J, the junction kept 5 bases outside the gene matches. CDR1 is MNHEY and CDR2 is SVGAGI in the germline V gene. The CDR3 extends over 13 amino acids. DNA of the CDR3: TGTGCCAGCAGCTCTAGCGGGTTGGAGACCCAGTACTTC. Translation gives CASSSSGLETQYF.

This clonotype was detected ten times or more. The chain links TRBV6-5 to TRBJ2-7; D tentatively reads TRBD1 or TRBD2 (5 bases each). V lost 2 bases and J 9 bases, leaving 29 bases between the germline ends. The CDR3 contains 18 residues. Germline CDR1 reads MNHEY; CDR2 reads SVGAGI. The CDR3 DNA is TGTGCCAGCAGTTACGGCCCCCCCCGTAGGGCGGGTGGGACGGTGCAGTACTTC. Protein product: CASSYGPPRRAGGTVQYF.

This clonotype was seen many times. The V call is TRBV5-6, the J call TRBJ2-7; 7 bases fit TRBD2. Trimming at V came to 2 bases and at J to 3 bases, leaving 5 bases not matched to a gene. The germline V gene has CDR1 SGHDT and CDR2 YYEEEE. The CDR3 loop spans 14 amino acids. The CDR3 nucleotides read TGTGCCAGCAGCTTTTGGGGAGGGAGCTACGAGCAGTACTTC. It translates to CASSFWGGSYEQYF.

Of note for this clonotype: One junction end disagrees with the germline gene, perhaps due to a read error. V is TRBV28 and J is TRBJ1-2; no definite D call. This CDR3 spans 11 amino acids. Per germline, CDR1 MDHEN and CDR2 SYDVKM. The CDR3 sequence is CAISSNYGYIF. The CDR3 DNA reads as TGTGCCATCAGTTCGAACTATGGCTACATCTTC.